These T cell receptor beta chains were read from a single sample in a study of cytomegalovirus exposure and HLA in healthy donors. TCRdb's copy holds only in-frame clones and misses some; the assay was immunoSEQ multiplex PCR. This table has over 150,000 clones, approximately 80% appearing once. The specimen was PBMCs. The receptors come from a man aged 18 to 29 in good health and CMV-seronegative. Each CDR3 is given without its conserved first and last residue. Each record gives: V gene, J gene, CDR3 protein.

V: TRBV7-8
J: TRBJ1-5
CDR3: ASSPTGNGNQPQH

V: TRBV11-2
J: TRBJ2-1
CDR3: ASSLDPPGLAGNEQF

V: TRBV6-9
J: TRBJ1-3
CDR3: AGWTGSSGNTIY

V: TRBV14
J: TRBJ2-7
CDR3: ASSQIGGKHSYEQY

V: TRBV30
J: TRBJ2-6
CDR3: ACRSSGANVLT

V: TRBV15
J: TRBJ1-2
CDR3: ATSGDRGSRSGGYT

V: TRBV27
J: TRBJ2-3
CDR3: ASSTGTTFDTQY

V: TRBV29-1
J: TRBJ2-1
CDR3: SVEKVTPYNEQF

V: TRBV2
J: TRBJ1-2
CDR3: ASSEGLYGYT

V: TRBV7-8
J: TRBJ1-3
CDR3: ASSLAPGLVISGNTIY

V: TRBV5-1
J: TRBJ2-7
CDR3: ASSLGTGFYEQY

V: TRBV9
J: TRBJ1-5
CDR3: ASSGGQASNQPQH

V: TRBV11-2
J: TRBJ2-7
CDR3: ASSRPGQGAREQY

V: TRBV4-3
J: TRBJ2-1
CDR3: ASSHAGQRNEQF

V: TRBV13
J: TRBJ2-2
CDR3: ASSHSEGGELF

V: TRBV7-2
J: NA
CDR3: ASSLSTSGGGEQY